Listed here is a single TCR beta chain. This record comes from a study of blood T cell repertoires in COVID-19. Background on the study: In each case, the material was cDNA or gDNA derived from T cells, B-cell-depleted T cells, or PBMCs.

Only in-frame clones appear in the TCRdb table, and some are missing; sequencing was by immunoSEQ multiplex PCR. The data hold roughly 130,000 clones, with about 80% observed a single time. The sample taken for sequencing was peripheral blood. The TCR was taken from a woman between 45 and 60 years old with acute or convalescent COVID-19.

This chain's CDR3 is CASSSTGYTGELFF. CDR3 nucleotides: TGTGCCAGCTCATCTACAGGGTACACCGGGGAGCTGTTTTTT. The chain couples TRBV18 to TRBJ2-2; D perhaps matches TRBD1 (6 bases). The CDR3 has 14 amino acids. Germline V gene sequence: CDR1 KGHSH, CDR2 LQKENI. V lost 5 bases and J 3 bases, leaving 10 bases between the germline ends.